The 26 T cell receptor beta chains below all came from one sample that was sequenced in a study of shared clonotypes between healthy human individuals. Sequenced by immunoSEQ multiplex PCR; TCRdb stores in-frame clones only, minus some. The top ten clones hold more than 10% of a sample with about half a million clones, approximately 80% of them seen once. Sequencing used PBMCs. These receptors originate from a woman aged 40 to 50 in good health. Some clones in this sample may be carry-over from other donors' samples.

This clone showed up just a few times. The DNA for the CDR3 is TGCGCCAGCAGCTTGGGCCCTGAAGCTTTCTTT. This gives the protein CASSLGPEAFF. The genes are TRBV5-1 and TRBJ1-1; no firm D call. The CDR3 sequence is 11 residues long. Trimming shortened V by 0 bases and J by 6 bases, and 3 bases separated the two germline ends. Germline CDR1 reads SGHRS; CDR2 reads YFSETQ.

The V gene is TRBV18, the J gene TRBJ2-1; TRBD1 matches at 9 bases. V trimming: 5 bases; J trimming: 6 bases; junction bases outside the gene matches: 8. This CDR3 contains 15 residues. Germline V gene data show CDR1 as KGHSH and CDR2 as LQKENI. The CDR3 spells CASSSGTGSGNEQFF. The CDR3 nucleotides read TGTGCCAGCTCATCCGGGACAGGGAGTGGCAATGAGCAGTTCTTC.

The genes are TRBV19 and TRBJ2-5; the match to TRBD1 covers 9 bases. V was pared by 7 bases and J by 4 bases, with 10 bases of the junction left unmatched. The CDR3 length is 15 residues. The germline CDR1 and CDR2 sequences are LNHDA and SQIVND (reference sequence). The CDR3 is CASTPRGQGGETQYF. The CDR3 bases are TGTGCCAGTACCCCCAGGGGACAGGGTGGAGAGACCCAGTACTTC. Together with reference TRBV19 and TRBJ2-5, the CDR3 gives the full variable domain: DGGITQSPKYLFRKEGQNVTLSCEQNLNHDAMYWYRQDPGQGLRLIYYSQIVNDFQKGDIAEGYSVSREKKESFPLTVTSAQKNPTAFYLCASTPRGQGGETQYFGPGTRLLVL.

The chain combines TRBV28 with TRBJ2-4; the D gene is possibly TRBD1 (7 bases). In germline, CDR1 is MDHEN, CDR2 SYDVKM. This CDR3 has 15 residues. The V and J ends lost 5 bases and 1 base respectively, with 12 bases between them. The CDR3 sequence is CASSPPGGAKNIQYF. As DNA, the CDR3 is TGTGCCAGCAGTCCACCAGGGGGGGCCAAAAACATTCAGTACTTC.

This sequence joins TRBV12-5 and TRBJ2-5; TRBD1 matches at 12 bases. Germline CDR1 is LGHNT and CDR2 is FRNRAP. CDR3 length: 17 residues. J lost 5 bases, V lost 4 bases, and 11 bases had no gene match. The DNA of the CDR3 is TGTGCTAGTGGTTCGACTCCCGGGACAGGGGGCTGGGAGACCCAGTACTTC. It translates to CASGSTPGTGGWETQYF.

V usage is TRBV6-5 and J usage is TRBJ2-5, with a weak D call TRBD2 (6 bases). The germline V gene has CDR1 MNHEY and CDR2 SVGAGI. The CDR3 consists of 14 residues. V was shortened by 2 bases and J by 5 bases, with 12 bases between the two germline ends. The CDR3, as DNA: TGTGCCAGCAGTTACGGCGGGGCCCGTGAGACCCAGTACTTC. Protein: CASSYGGARETQYF.

This clone was recorded once. The rearrangement joins TRBV29-1 to TRBJ2-3; D not resolved. Germline CDR1 and CDR2: SQVTM and ANQGSEA. This CDR3 has 11 residues. DNA of the CDR3: TGCAGTGTCCGAGGTGGGGATACGCAGTATTTT. Translating gives CSVRGGDTQYF.

CDR3 sequence reads: CASSLVRGYGYTF. The CDR3 DNA reads TGTGCCAGCAGCTTAGTACGGGGTTATGGCTACACCTTC. This rearrangement joins TRBV7-8 to TRBJ1-2; no firm D call. Germline V lookup: CDR1 SGHVS, CDR2 FQNEAQ. This CDR3 has 13 residues. V was trimmed by 1 base and J by 5 bases, leaving 8 bases between them.

CDR3 in amino acids: CASSLGQGNGYTF. The CDR3 nucleotides read TGTGCCAGCAGTTTAGGACAGGGTAATGGCTACACCTTC. The gene calls are TRBV27 and TRBJ1-2; 8 bases fit TRBD1. This CDR3 comprises 13 residues. Germline V gene sequence: CDR1 MNHEY, CDR2 SMNVEV (reference sequence). With 2 bases clipped from V and 6 bases from J, the junction kept 2 bases outside the gene matches.

This rearrangement joins TRBV6-5 to TRBJ1-5; 9 bases map to TRBD1. The germline V gene encodes CDR1 MNHEY and CDR2 SVGAGI. V lost 6 bases, J lost 5 bases, and 5 bases stayed unmatched. The CDR3 is 14 residues long. The CDR3 DNA reads TGTGCCAGCAGCCTGGGACAGGGTTATCAGCCCCAGCATTTT. It codes for CASSLGQGYQPQHF.

The chain joins TRBV29-1 to TRBJ2-2, with D possibly called TRBD1 or TRBD2 (7 bases each). Trimming took off 7 bases at V and 6 bases at J, with 18 bases between the two ends. This CDR3 comprises 14 residues. In germline, CDR1 is SQVTM, CDR2 ANQGSEA. The CDR3 here is CSAQPRGGSGELFF. In nucleotides, the CDR3 is TGCAGCGCCCAACCCAGGGGGGGATCCGGGGAGCTGTTTTTT.

This clone was found many times. The gene calls are TRBV27 and TRBJ2-7, with 7 bases fitting TRBD2. V was pared by 1 base and J by 5 bases, with 2 bases of the junction left unmatched. The CDR3 has 13 residues. Germline V gene data show CDR1 as MNHEY and CDR2 as SMNVEV (reference sequence). CDR3 protein: CASSLFGRHEQYF. The CDR3 DNA reads as TGTGCCAGCAGTTTATTCGGGAGGCACGAGCAGTACTTC.

Points on this clone: This may come from a read error, since a much larger clone is one base off. The chain has TRBV7-9 and TRBJ1-1, with 7 positions matching TRBD1. The CDR3 runs to 13 residues. Losses at the gene ends were 8 bases for V and 1 base for J; bases not matched to a gene: 4. Germline V CDR1 and CDR2: SEHNR, FQNEAQ (reference sequence). This CDR3 is CASGRQGNTEAFF. The CDR3 nucleotides are TGTGCCAGCGGCCGACAGGGGAACACTGAAGCTTTCTTT.

This clone was seen a handful of times. The chain is built from TRBV11-3 and TRBJ2-5; 10 bases match TRBD2. CDR1 and CDR2 (germline): SGHNT, YENEEA. Trimming removed 5 bases from V and 2 bases from J; junction bases left unmatched: 5. The CDR3 covers 15 residues. The CDR3: CASSAGTSEQETQYF. The CDR3 nucleotides are TGTGCCAGCAGCGCCGGGACTAGCGAACAAGAGACCCAGTACTTC.

This clone has ten or more counts. This sample also contains other DNA sequences that code for the same CDR3. This rearrangement joins TRBV5-1 to TRBJ1-4, with a possible D match to TRBD1 (6 bases). V was cut by 0 bases and J by 4 bases, with 7 bases left in between. This CDR3 has 14 amino acids. In germline, CDR1 is SGHRS, CDR2 YFSETQ. CDR3: CASSLGQVNEKLFF. CDR3 bases: TGCGCCAGCAGCTTGGGACAGGTTAATGAAAAACTGTTTTTT.

The gene calls are TRBV19 and TRBJ2-5, with D possibly matching TRBD1 (6 bases). The V end was cut by 6 bases, the J end by 1 base, with 6 bases between. The CDR3 consists of 12 residues. CDR1 is LNHDA and CDR2 is SQIVND in the germline V gene (reference sequence). CDR3 DNA sequence: TGTGCCAGTAGGGACAGCCAAGAGACCCAGTACTTC. Translating gives CASRDSQETQYF.

The chain is built from TRBV28 and TRBJ2-3, with 7 bases lining up with TRBD2. The CDR3 length is 12 residues. CDR1 and CDR2 (germline): MDHEN, SYDVKM. V lost 6 bases to trimming and J lost 8 bases; unmatched junction nucleotides: 5. The chain's CDR3 is CASSLPGGTQYF. For the CDR3, the DNA is TGTGCCAGCAGCTTACCGGGGGGTACGCAGTATTTT.

The rearrangement links TRBV2 to TRBJ2-5; 7 nucleotides match TRBD1. V lost 1 base, J lost 1 base, and 6 bases stayed unmatched. Germline V CDR1 and CDR2: SNHLY, FYNNEI. The CDR3 covers 16 residues. The CDR3 DNA reads as TGTGCCAGCAGTGAAGGGACAGGTTTTTTCCAAGAGACCCAGTACTTC. This sequence encodes CASSEGTGFFQETQYF.

The chain employs TRBV5-4 and TRBJ2-3; 11 bases map to TRBD2. Germline V CDR1 and CDR2: SGHNT, YYREEE (reference sequence). V lost 4 bases to trimming and J lost 15 bases; unmatched junction nucleotides: 7. The CDR3 runs 12 residues. CDR3 region: CASSGRTSGPYF. CDR3 DNA sequence: TGTGCCAGCAGCGGGAGGACTAGCGGGCCTTATTTT.

CDR3 region: CASSLSGTGGAAWGYTF. The CDR3 nucleotides read TGTGCCAGCTCACTATCCGGGACAGGGGGCGCGGCTTGGGGCTACACCTTC. This rearrangement joins TRBV18 to TRBJ1-2, with TRBD1 matching 12 bases. Trimming took 4 bases from V and 8 from J; bases not matched to a gene: 14. Germline V CDR1 and CDR2: KGHSH, LQKENI. The CDR3 length is 17 residues.

Here the CDR3 DNA reads TGTGCCAGCAGTTTATTGACAGGGGGCATCTCTGGGGCCAACGTCCTGACTTTC. Translating it yields CASSLLTGGISGANVLTF. The chain employs TRBV28 and TRBJ2-6; TRBD1 aligns across 10 bases. Trimming removed 1 base from V and 0 bases from J; junction bases left unmatched: 3. The length of the CDR3 is 18 residues. The germline V gene encodes CDR1 MDHEN and CDR2 SYDVKM. The full variable domain, rest sourced from reference TRBV28 and TRBJ2-6, is DVKVTQSSRYLVKRTGEKVFLECVQDMDHENMFWYRQDPGLGLRLIYFSYDVKMKEKGDIPEGYSVSREKKERFSLILESASTNQTSMYLCASSLLTGGISGANVLTFGAGSRLTVL.

This sequence joins TRBV2 and TRBJ2-1; unclear D gene. The CDR3 has 15 amino acids. Germline V gene lookup returns CDR1 SNHLY and CDR2 FYNNEI. V was clipped by 3 bases and J by 7 bases, with 16 bases between them. CDR3 bases: TGTGCCAGCAGTGATCAATTGAGGTTTCCGAATGAGCAGTTCTTC. Translation gives CASSDQLRFPNEQFF.

The chain has TRBV6-4 and TRBJ2-1; possible D gene TRBD1, 6 bases. The germline CDR1 and CDR2 sequences are MRHNA and SNTAGT. This CDR3 comprises 15 residues. The ends were cut back, 4 bases at V and 2 bases at J, with 12 bases in the middle. This chain's CDR3 is CASSATGRPYNEQFF. The CDR3, as DNA: TGTGCCAGCAGTGCGACAGGCAGACCCTACAATGAGCAGTTCTTC.

This chain joins TRBV29-1 and TRBJ2-1; D gene unclear. This CDR3 contains 14 residues. Germline V gene data show CDR1 as SQVTM and CDR2 as ANQGSEA. Deletions cut 7 bases from V and 6 bases from J, with 19 bases between. CDR3 nucleotide sequence: TGCAGCGGATCTTCCCGGGTAGTTTCCAATGAGCAGTTCTTC. Amino acids: CSGSSRVVSNEQFF.

The chain joins TRBV7-6 to TRBJ1-4; TRBD1 matches 10 bases. This CDR3 is 18 amino acids long. The ends lost 6 bases at V and 4 bases at J; junction bases unmatched: 14. Germline-derived CDR1 and CDR2 are SGHVS and FNYEAQ. CDR3 protein: CASRRFTGQGRGNEKLFF. The CDR3 nucleotides read TGTGCCAGCAGGCGGTTCACGGGACAGGGGAGGGGTAATGAAAAACTGTTTTTT.

The V call is TRBV6-1, the J call TRBJ1-1, with D unclear. The CDR3 totals 13 residues. CDR1 and CDR2 from the germline V gene are MNHNS and SASEGT. V was pared by 4 bases and J by 3 bases, with 9 bases between. CDR3 sequence reads: CASSVEQYTEAFF. The DNA for the CDR3 is TGTGCCAGCAGTGTGGAGCAGTACACTGAAGCTTTCTTT.